This entry concerns a single TCR beta chain. It lacks a known antigen. It has no much larger one-base neighbor in the sample; base qualities were not kept. From the germline V gene, CDR1 is MDHEN and CDR2 is SYDVKM. V is cut by 2 bases and J by 1 base, and the space between the germline ends is 15 bases. Spanning cysteine to phenylalanine, the CDR3 consists of 16 amino acids. Only the CDR3 part of the read is kept: 48 bases, read in frame from the first base. The record originates from a study of T cell responses to AZD1222 COVID-19 vaccine (dated by TCRdb to the early 2020s). About the study as a whole: AZD1222 recipients given second doses at about 4 weeks or at about 12 weeks were pooled, since spike-specific TCR depth and breadth were not found to differ between the two schedules. A total of about 230 trial participants underwent TCR sequencing, of whom about 200 received two doses of AZD1222 and about 25 received two doses of the MenACWY control vaccine. Trial participants were enrolled by age into 18-55, 56-69 and 70-plus year subgroups, with around 150, 28 and 57 TCR-sequenced participants respectively.

Results the study describes overall, beyond this receptor: Nearly half of unique spike-specific TCRs reportedly recognized epitopes outside regions mutated in the B.1.351 and B.1.1.7 variants. Conclusions about previously exposed vaccinees are limited because only six or seven AZD1222 recipients were SARS-CoV-2 seropositive at baseline. Vaccine-associated CD4 TCRs spanned the whole spike protein, with dominant responses in regions 160-218 and 743-854. Participants were mostly white British and included more females than males, and it was suggested by the authors that clonal diversity may have been underestimated. No day 14 peak-response samples were available, so repertoires were characterized only after the peak T cell response. In the small 56-69-year group, the increase in depth fell short of significance, most likely because of low power. A significant rise in spike-specific TCR breadth and depth was observed after two AZD1222 doses relative to day 0 and relative to MenACWY recipients.

The CDR3 regions of human TCRbeta chains were analyzed by immunosequencing. Concerning the study's data processing: Repertoire TCRs were matched against a reference library of SARS-CoV-2-specific TCRs generated with the MIRA antigen-specificity platform. Breadth was defined as the fraction of unique TCRs that were SARS-CoV-2-associated. Depth was defined as the fraction of total T cells that were SARS-CoV-2-associated. Using the MIRA data, each spike-specific TCR was mapped to the spike region that the TCR reacts to and placed in a CD4 or CD8 class. Log10-transformed breadth and depth values were compared by one-way ANOVA with Sidak's multiple comparisons tests. Not all clones reach the TCRdb copy of this immuneACCESS table, which keeps in-frame sequences only. Checked studies attribute under half of the gap to unresolved V genes and leave the rest unexplained. V and J calls plus clone size are reproduced from that table; the DNA served to infer D and trimming. A total of fewer than 95,000 clones appear in this sample, 85% to 90% of them only once. The ten biggest clones cover about 31% of the sample.

The time point label for this specimen denotes: baseline before first vaccination. Vaccinee samples were obtained from the UK trials COV001 and COV002, which included a single-blind randomized controlled phase 2/3 trial of AZD1222 (ChAdOx1 nCoV-19) in healthy adults. For TCRbeta chain sequencing, PBMC samples from trial participants were taken at day 0 and at day 28 after the second dose. The rearrangement combines TRBV28 with TRBJ2-7; the best D guess is TRBD2, with 6 bases matching. The receptor comes from an adult in good health. Source: peripheral blood, taken on day 0 of AZD1222 vaccination. The DNA is TGTGCCAGCAGTTTAAGCAGGGACTCACATTCCTACGAGCAGTACTTC. The translation is CASSLSRDSHSYEQYF.